These T cell receptor beta chains were read from a single sample in a study of blood T cell repertoires in COVID-19. TCRdb's table, derived via immunoSEQ multiplex PCR, lists solely in-frame clones and lacks some. Of under 25,000 clones detected, approximately 90% appear once; the ten largest clones hold under 8.5%. Sequenced: peripheral blood. The receptor source for this set is a human donor with active COVID-19. The donor label of this sample is uncertain. CDR3s include the opening cysteine and the closing phenylalanine or tryptophan. Each record gives: D gene, clone size, J gene, V gene, CDR3 DNA, CDR3 protein. The D gene is left open where the match is weak. Size tells how often a clone was seen (once, few, many) or the class of an expanded clone, and some rows leave it out.

d_call: TRBD2; clone_size: NA; j_call: TRBJ2-1; v_call: TRBV20-1; cdr3_nt: TGCAGTGCTAGTAATGGGGCTAGCGGCTACAATGAGCAGTTCTTC; cdr3_aa: CSASNGASGYNEQFF
d_call: TRBD1; clone_size: NA; j_call: TRBJ2-7; v_call: TRBV7-8; cdr3_nt: TGTGCCAGCAGCTTAGCGTTGAGTTTCGGACAGGGGTCCTACGAGCAGTACTTC; cdr3_aa: CASSLALSFGQGSYEQYF
d_call: NA; clone_size: NA; j_call: TRBJ2-2; v_call: TRBV5-5; cdr3_nt: TGTGCCAGCAGCCTAGGACTGGGCACCGGGGAGCTGTTTTTT; cdr3_aa: CASSLGLGTGELFF
d_call: NA; clone_size: NA; j_call: TRBJ2-1; v_call: TRBV5-5; cdr3_nt: TGTGCCAGCAGCTTGGCTGGAGGACAGTCCTACAATGAGCAGTTCTTC; cdr3_aa: CASSLAGGQSYNEQFF
d_call: TRBD2; clone_size: NA; j_call: TRBJ2-1; v_call: TRBV29-1; cdr3_nt: TGCAGCGTTGAGCCAACTAGCGGGTACTACAATGAGCAGTTCTTC; cdr3_aa: CSVEPTSGYYNEQFF
d_call: NA; clone_size: NA; j_call: TRBJ2-3; v_call: TRBV11-3; cdr3_nt: TGTGCCAGCAGCTTATTTTCGGGCACAGATACGCAGTATTTT; cdr3_aa: CASSLFSGTDTQYF
d_call: TRBD2; clone_size: NA; j_call: TRBJ2-1; v_call: TRBV12-5; cdr3_nt: TGTGCTAGTGGTTTGAATCTAGCGGGAGGTTATGAGCAGTTCTTC; cdr3_aa: CASGLNLAGGYEQFF
d_call: TRBD1; clone_size: NA; j_call: TRBJ2-1; v_call: TRBV6-5; cdr3_nt: TGTGCCAGCGGGGCACGGACAGGGGGCTACAATGAGCAGTTCTTC; cdr3_aa: CASGARTGGYNEQFF
d_call: NA; clone_size: NA; j_call: TRBJ1-4; v_call: TRBV30; cdr3_nt: TGTGCCTGGCAGGCAGCAGCTAATGAAAAACTGTTTTTT; cdr3_aa: CAWQAAANEKLFF
d_call: TRBD2; clone_size: NA; j_call: TRBJ2-3; v_call: TRBV11-2; cdr3_nt: TGTGCCAGCAGCTTAAGGTACGGACTAGCGGACACAGATACGCAGTATTTT; cdr3_aa: CASSLRYGLADTDTQYF
d_call: TRBD1; clone_size: NA; j_call: TRBJ1-4; v_call: TRBV7-9; cdr3_nt: TGTGCCAGCAGCCAGGGACAGGGCGGAACTAATGAAAAACTGTTTTTT; cdr3_aa: CASSQGQGGTNEKLFF
d_call: NA; clone_size: NA; j_call: TRBJ1-4; v_call: TRBV15; cdr3_nt: TGTGCCATCTCTGGGCTTGCAACTAATGAAAAACTGTTTTTT; cdr3_aa: CAISGLATNEKLFF
d_call: NA; clone_size: few; j_call: TRBJ1-2; v_call: TRBV7-9; cdr3_nt: TGTGCCAGCAGCTTTGCAGGGAAGAATGGCTACACCTTC; cdr3_aa: CASSFAGKNGYTF
d_call: TRBD2; clone_size: NA; j_call: TRBJ2-7; v_call: TRBV4-2; cdr3_nt: TGTGCCAGCAGCCAAGTGGGTAGCGGGACATACGAGCAGTACTTC; cdr3_aa: CASSQVGSGTYEQYF
d_call: TRBD1; clone_size: NA; j_call: TRBJ2-5; v_call: TRBV5-1; cdr3_nt: TGCGCCAGCAGCACTGCCCAAGGGACAGGGTCATCGGAGACCCAGTACTTC; cdr3_aa: CASSTAQGTGSSETQYF
d_call: TRBD1; clone_size: NA; j_call: TRBJ1-4; v_call: TRBV28; cdr3_nt: TGTGCCAGTAGGACAGGAGTTTCCTGGGATGAAAAACTGTTTTTT; cdr3_aa: CASRTGVSWDEKLFF
d_call: NA; clone_size: NA; j_call: TRBJ2-5; v_call: TRBV5-1; cdr3_nt: TGCGCCAGCAGCGCGGCCCGGTCGAGAGAGACCCAGTACTTC; cdr3_aa: CASSAARSRETQYF
d_call: NA; clone_size: NA; j_call: TRBJ1-1; v_call: TRBV29-1; cdr3_nt: TGCAGCGTTGAGTCCGGGGGGGTGACTGAAGCTTTCTTT; cdr3_aa: CSVESGGVTEAFF
d_call: NA; clone_size: NA; j_call: TRBJ2-7; v_call: TRBV29-1; cdr3_nt: TGCAGCGTTGAACTTCCGCTAGCATACGAGCAGTACTTC; cdr3_aa: CSVELPLAYEQYF
d_call: NA; clone_size: NA; j_call: TRBJ2-7; v_call: TRBV18; cdr3_nt: TGTGCCAGCTCACCAAGCCCGACCTACGAGCAGTACTTC; cdr3_aa: CASSPSPTYEQYF
d_call: TRBD2; clone_size: NA; j_call: TRBJ2-2; v_call: TRBV3-1/TRBV3-2; cdr3_nt: TGTGCCAGCAGCCTCAGCGGGACCGACACCGGGGAGCTGTTTTTT; cdr3_aa: CASSLSGTDTGELFF
d_call: TRBD1; clone_size: NA; j_call: TRBJ1-2; v_call: TRBV7-6; cdr3_nt: TGTGCCAGCAGCTTGAAAGGGGGCGCGGGCTACACCTTC; cdr3_aa: CASSLKGGAGYTF
d_call: TRBD2; clone_size: NA; j_call: TRBJ2-5; v_call: TRBV7-9; cdr3_nt: TGTGCCAGCAGCACACAGGGGACTAGCGGGAGGTCTACCTGGGAGACCCAGTACTTC; cdr3_aa: CASSTQGTSGRSTWETQYF
d_call: TRBD1; clone_size: NA; j_call: TRBJ1-5; v_call: TRBV30; cdr3_nt: TGTGCCTGGAGCCGGGACAGGGACAATCAGCCCCAGCATTTT; cdr3_aa: CAWSRDRDNQPQHF
d_call: TRBD2; clone_size: NA; j_call: TRBJ2-1; v_call: TRBV30; cdr3_nt: TGTGCCACCTCACTAGCGGGAGCCAATGAGCAGTTCTTC; cdr3_aa: CATSLAGANEQFF
d_call: TRBD1; clone_size: NA; j_call: TRBJ1-4; v_call: TRBV14; cdr3_nt: TGTGCCAGCAGCCAATTAACCGGGACAGGGGCCGAAAAACTGTTTTTT; cdr3_aa: CASSQLTGTGAEKLFF
d_call: TRBD1; clone_size: once; j_call: TRBJ1-5; v_call: TRBV6-1; cdr3_nt: TGTGCCAGCAGTGAAACAGGGGGGTATCAGCCCCAGCATTTT; cdr3_aa: CASSETGGYQPQHF
d_call: NA; clone_size: NA; j_call: TRBJ1-1; v_call: TRBV20-1; cdr3_nt: TGCAGTGCGAGCAGGGTGGAAGCTTTCTTT; cdr3_aa: CSASRVEAFF
d_call: TRBD1; clone_size: NA; j_call: TRBJ2-1; v_call: TRBV5-1; cdr3_nt: TGCGCCAGCAGCTCCCCGGGACAGGGATATAGAAATGAGCAGTTCTTC; cdr3_aa: CASSSPGQGYRNEQFF
d_call: NA; clone_size: NA; j_call: TRBJ2-3; v_call: TRBV25-1; cdr3_nt: TGTGCCAGCTCCCAGACAGACACAGATACGCAGTATTTT; cdr3_aa: CASSQTDTDTQYF
d_call: NA; clone_size: NA; j_call: TRBJ2-2; v_call: TRBV28; cdr3_nt: TGTGCCAGCACCAGGGTGCTCTCCGGGGAGCTGTTTTTT; cdr3_aa: CASTRVLSGELFF
d_call: NA; clone_size: NA; j_call: TRBJ1-2; v_call: TRBV12-5; cdr3_nt: TGTGCTAGTGGTTTGGCGGCTACAGTTGGCTACACCTTC; cdr3_aa: CASGLAATVGYTF
d_call: NA; clone_size: few; j_call: TRBJ2-7; v_call: TRBV28; cdr3_nt: TGTGCCAGCAGACCCACTTCGGACAGCGAGCAGTACTTC; cdr3_aa: CASRPTSDSEQYF
d_call: NA; clone_size: NA; j_call: TRBJ2-2; v_call: TRBV14; cdr3_nt: TGTGCCAGCAGCCAAGTCAGGGGAACCGGGGAGCTGTTTTTT; cdr3_aa: CASSQVRGTGELFF
d_call: TRBD1; clone_size: once; j_call: TRBJ2-5; v_call: TRBV7-8; cdr3_nt: TGTGCCAGCAGGGGACAGCAGCAAGAGACCCAGTACTTC; cdr3_aa: CASRGQQQETQYF
d_call: TRBD2; clone_size: NA; j_call: TRBJ2-3; v_call: TRBV5-4; cdr3_nt: TGTGCCAGCAGCCGGCCGGGACTAGGGACAGATACGCAGTATTTT; cdr3_aa: CASSRPGLGTDTQYF
d_call: NA; clone_size: few; j_call: TRBJ1-5; v_call: TRBV10-3; cdr3_nt: TGTGCCATCAGTAACTCCAGGGGCGGTCAGCCCCAGCATTTT; cdr3_aa: CAISNSRGGQPQHF
d_call: NA; clone_size: NA; j_call: TRBJ1-1; v_call: TRBV5-1; cdr3_nt: TGCGCCAGCGCCCTAAGGCAGGGGCGGACTGAAGCTTTCTTT; cdr3_aa: CASALRQGRTEAFF
d_call: TRBD2; clone_size: NA; j_call: TRBJ2-7; v_call: TRBV10-3; cdr3_nt: TGTGCCATCAGTGACGACGGGAGGTCCTACGAGCAGTACTTC; cdr3_aa: CAISDDGRSYEQYF
d_call: TRBD2; clone_size: NA; j_call: TRBJ2-3; v_call: TRBV10-3; cdr3_nt: TGTGCCATCAGTCAATACGTGGCGGGAGACTCCTTAGATACGCAGTATTTT; cdr3_aa: CAISQYVAGDSLDTQYF
d_call: TRBD2; clone_size: NA; j_call: TRBJ2-3; v_call: TRBV28; cdr3_nt: TGTGCCAGCAGTTTGATACTAGCGGGAGGTGCAGATACGCAGTATTTT; cdr3_aa: CASSLILAGGADTQYF
d_call: TRBD2; clone_size: NA; j_call: TRBJ2-3; v_call: TRBV2; cdr3_nt: TGTGCCAGCAGGCGATGGACTAGCGGATCTAGCACAGATACGCAGTATTTT; cdr3_aa: CASRRWTSGSSTDTQYF
d_call: TRBD2; clone_size: NA; j_call: TRBJ2-1; v_call: TRBV6-5; cdr3_nt: TGTGCCAGCAATAGAGGTAGCGGGGGTGAGCAGTTCTTC; cdr3_aa: CASNRGSGGEQFF
d_call: TRBD1; clone_size: NA; j_call: TRBJ1-1; v_call: TRBV18; cdr3_nt: TGTGCCAGCTCAACAGGGGTGAACACTGAAGCTTTCTTT; cdr3_aa: CASSTGVNTEAFF
d_call: TRBD1; clone_size: NA; j_call: TRBJ2-2; v_call: TRBV5-1; cdr3_nt: TGCGCCAGCAGCCCTGGGACAGCGTCGAACACCGGGGAGCTGTTTTTT; cdr3_aa: CASSPGTASNTGELFF
d_call: NA; clone_size: NA; j_call: TRBJ1-2; v_call: TRBV4-3; cdr3_nt: TGCGCCAGCAGCCAAAAATACCAGGGCACTAACCACTACACCTTC; cdr3_aa: CASSQKYQGTNHYTF
d_call: NA; clone_size: NA; j_call: TRBJ2-2; v_call: TRBV5-1; cdr3_nt: TGCGCCAGCAGCTTGGGGGAGTTTGGCACCGGGGAGCTGTTTTTT; cdr3_aa: CASSLGEFGTGELFF
d_call: NA; clone_size: NA; j_call: TRBJ2-1; v_call: TRBV21-1; cdr3_nt: TGTGCCAGCAGCGCCCCGAGGACTAGCGGGAGGTCCAATGAGCAGTTCTTC; cdr3_aa: CASSAPRTSGRSNEQFF
d_call: TRBD1; clone_size: NA; j_call: TRBJ1-4; v_call: TRBV4-1; cdr3_nt: TGCGCCAGCAGCCAGTGGACAGGCGAAAAACTGTTTTTT; cdr3_aa: CASSQWTGEKLFF
d_call: TRBD2; clone_size: few; j_call: TRBJ2-1; v_call: TRBV7-2; cdr3_nt: TGTGCCAGCAGCCCCCCCAGGGGGACTAGCCAATACAATGAGCAGTTCTTC; cdr3_aa: CASSPPRGTSQYNEQFF
d_call: NA; clone_size: once; j_call: TRBJ2-1; v_call: TRBV7-3; cdr3_nt: TGTGCCAGCAGCTTAGGCAGGCCCCCAGCCCACGAGCAGTTCTTC; cdr3_aa: CASSLGRPPAHEQFF
d_call: NA; clone_size: NA; j_call: TRBJ2-2; v_call: TRBV7-2; cdr3_nt: TGTGCCAGCAGCTTATCAGTTCTGGACACCGGGGAGCTGTTTTTT; cdr3_aa: CASSLSVLDTGELFF
d_call: TRBD1; clone_size: NA; j_call: TRBJ1-2; v_call: TRBV9; cdr3_nt: TGTGCCAGCAGCGAGACAGGGGGGAATGGCTACACCTTC; cdr3_aa: CASSETGGNGYTF
d_call: TRBD1; clone_size: NA; j_call: TRBJ1-5; v_call: TRBV18; cdr3_nt: TGTGCCAGCTCACCGGACGGGACAGGGTCGAGCAATCAGCCCCAGCATTTT; cdr3_aa: CASSPDGTGSSNQPQHF
d_call: TRBD2; clone_size: NA; j_call: TRBJ2-4; v_call: TRBV6-5; cdr3_nt: TGTGCCAGCAGAGACGGGACTAGGACCATTCAGTACTTC; cdr3_aa: CASRDGTRTIQYF
d_call: NA; clone_size: NA; j_call: TRBJ1-1; v_call: TRBV15; cdr3_nt: TGTGCCACCAGCAGAGATAGGAGAGGCGCTGAAGCTTTCTTT; cdr3_aa: CATSRDRRGAEAFF
d_call: NA; clone_size: NA; j_call: TRBJ1-1; v_call: TRBV6-5; cdr3_nt: TGTGCCAGCAGTTACTGGGGGGACGGGAACACTGAAGCTTTCTTT; cdr3_aa: CASSYWGDGNTEAFF
d_call: NA; clone_size: NA; j_call: TRBJ2-7; v_call: TRBV30; cdr3_nt: TGTGCCTGGAGTGGGCCACGGGCCTACGAGCAGTACTTC; cdr3_aa: CAWSGPRAYEQYF
d_call: TRBD1; clone_size: NA; j_call: TRBJ2-7; v_call: TRBV4-1; cdr3_nt: TGCGCCAGCAGCCACCGAGGACAGGCGGCATACGAGCAGTACTTC; cdr3_aa: CASSHRGQAAYEQYF